One sample yielded the 27 T cell receptor beta chains listed below, sequenced in a study of blood T cell repertoires in COVID-19. Clones were read by immunoSEQ multiplex PCR, and TCRdb kept only the in-frame ones, dropping some. This table has about 270,000 clones, 85% appearing once. The sample comprised peripheral blood. Every receptor here comes from a human donor in a cohort sampled during active COVID-19.

The chain uses TRBV28 and TRBJ1-2, with 7 bases fitting TRBD1. The CDR3 is made up of 13 amino acids. V dropped 3 bases and J dropped 6; count of bases not matched to a gene: 4. The germline V gene encodes CDR1 MDHEN and CDR2 SYDVKM. The chain's CDR3 is CASSFRQGHGYTF. CDR3 DNA: TGTGCCAGCAGTTTTAGACAGGGCCATGGCTACACCTTC.

V is TRBV12-3 or TRBV12-4 and J is TRBJ1-2; D possibly corresponds to TRBD1 (6 bases). Trimming left V 1 base short and J 8 bases short, with 11 bases between. The CDR3 covers 13 residues. CDR3 nucleotide sequence: TGTGCCAGCAGTTTAGGCAGGGGACGCGGCTACACCTTC. This encodes CASSLGRGRGYTF.

V gene TRBV11-2 combines with J gene TRBJ1-4; a weak D match, TRBD1 (5 bases). In germline, CDR1 is SGHAT, CDR2 FQNNGV. V lost 4 bases to trimming and J lost 7 bases, with 10 bases between them. This CDR3 has 13 residues. As DNA, the CDR3 is TGTGCCAGCAGCTCCGGACAAGTTGAAAAACTGTTTTTT. Its translation: CASSSGQVEKLFF.

The CDR3 protein is CASSVVDRGQPQHF. CDR3 sequence (DNA): TGTGCCAGCAGCGTGGTCGACAGGGGTCAGCCCCAGCATTTT. The chain has TRBV9 and TRBJ1-5, with 8 nucleotides matching TRBD1. The J segment lost 6 bases and the V segment lost 2 bases, leaving 4 bases of the junction unmatched. This CDR3 contains 14 residues. Germline CDR1 and CDR2: SGDLS and YYNGEE.

V and J are TRBV9 and TRBJ2-2; 7 bases agree with TRBD2. V gave up 5 bases and J gave up 0 bases; unmatched junction bases: 4. This CDR3 comprises 15 residues. Germline V gives CDR1 SGDLS, CDR2 YYNGEE. The chain's CDR3 is CASRSGAANTGELFF. Here the CDR3 DNA reads TGTGCCAGCAGGAGCGGGGCGGCGAACACCGGGGAGCTGTTTTTT.

This clone was counted once. The CDR3 here is CASSRNQGNAYNSPLHF. The DNA for the CDR3 is TGTGCCAGCAGCCGTAACCAGGGGAATGCCTATAATTCACCCCTCCACTTT. V usage is TRBV7-2 and J usage is TRBJ1-6, with D possibly matching TRBD1 (6 bases). There are 17 residues in the CDR3. Trimming took 5 bases from V and 2 from J, leaving 16 bases between them. Germline CDR1 SGHTA, CDR2 FQGNSA.

This sequence joins TRBV27 and TRBJ2-7; perhaps TRBD1 as D (6 bases). The CDR3 is 13 residues long. CDR1 and CDR2 from the germline V gene are MNHEY and SMNVEV (reference sequence). With 4 bases removed from V and 5 bases from J, the gap between germline ends came to 12 bases. The CDR3 reads CASSSLTGHEQYF. The CDR3 region has the DNA TGTGCCAGCAGTTCGTTGACAGGCCACGAGCAGTACTTC.

The chain links TRBV21-1 to TRBJ2-7; TRBD1 is the table's D call, not checked against the DNA. TRBV21-1 is given as a pseudogene. There are 18 residues in the CDR3. DNA of the CDR3: TGTGCCAGCAGCAACAGTAGCCCAAGGACCCACCAAAAGGGGGAGCAGTACTTC. Residues: CASSNSSPRTHQKGEQYF.

The rearrangement links TRBV5-6 to TRBJ1-1; D gene unclear. The V end was cut by 2 bases, the J end by 4 bases, with 21 bases between. The CDR3 consists of 17 residues. Germline V CDR1 and CDR2: SGHDT, YYEEEE. The CDR3 DNA reads TGTGCCAGCAGCTTAGGTGGGCCCAGCCGACGGCGCACTGAAGCTTTCTTT. This gives the protein CASSLGGPSRRRTEAFF. The variable domain in full, completed from reference TRBV5-6 and TRBJ1-1, reads DAGVTQSPTHLIKTRGQQVTLRCSPKSGHDTVSWYQQALGQGPQFIFQYYEEEERQRGNFPDRFSGHQFPNYSSELNVNALLLGDSALYLCASSLGGPSRRRTEAFFGQGTRLTVV.

This sequence joins TRBV2 and TRBJ2-3, with TRBD2 as a possible D gene (6 bases). Trimming removed 3 bases at V and 9 bases at J, with 19 bases between. CDR1 is SNHLY and CDR2 is FYNNEI in the germline V gene. The CDR3 totals 15 residues. CDR3 region: CASSDTSSQSETQYF. CDR3 nucleotides: TGTGCCAGCAGTGATACTAGCAGTCAGAGTGAGACGCAGTATTTT.

The chain uses TRBV5-4 and TRBJ2-3; 9 bases match TRBD2. CDR1 is SGHNT and CDR2 is YYREEE in the germline V gene (reference sequence). The J segment lost 2 bases and the V segment lost 0 bases, leaving 4 bases of the junction unmatched. The CDR3 sequence is 16 residues long. CDR3: CASSLGLAGYTDTQYF. DNA for the CDR3: TGTGCCAGCAGCTTGGGGCTAGCGGGATACACAGATACGCAGTATTTT.

This clone was found a few times. The chain uses TRBV7-9 and TRBJ2-5; a possible D gene is TRBD2 (6 bases). CDR1 SEHNR and CDR2 FQNEAQ come from the germline V gene (reference sequence). The length of the CDR3 is 15 residues. Trimming stripped 5 bases from V and 4 bases from J, with 17 bases between. In DNA, the CDR3 is TGTGCCAGCAGCCAGTATGGGGGGACCGGAGAGACCCAGTACTTC. It codes for CASSQYGGTGETQYF.

This chain uses TRBV11-2 with TRBJ2-3; perhaps TRBD1 as D (6 bases). Trimming shortened V by 0 bases and J by 2 bases, and 12 bases separated the two germline ends. The CDR3 contains 16 residues. Per the germline V gene, CDR1 is SGHAT and CDR2 is FQNNGV. The CDR3 loop reads CASSLDWTEPTDTQYF. CDR3 nucleotides: TGTGCCAGCAGCTTAGACTGGACAGAGCCCACAGATACGCAGTATTTT.

This CDR3 is CASSSPDPTNQPQHF. The CDR3, as DNA: TGTGCCAGCAGTTCCCCCGACCCGACAAATCAGCCCCAGCATTTT. V and J are TRBV28 and TRBJ1-5; D not resolved. Per germline, CDR1 MDHEN and CDR2 SYDVKM. V dropped 4 bases and J dropped 4 bases, with 14 bases sitting between them. The CDR3 contains 15 residues.

V gene TRBV29-1 combines with J gene TRBJ2-1; perhaps TRBD1 as D (6 bases). The V gene's germline CDR1 is SQVTM and CDR2 ANQGSEA. CDR3 length equals 16 residues. Trimming removed 8 bases from V and 5 bases from J, with 25 bases in between. CDR3 DNA sequence: TGCAGCATTTTGTTACAGGGTACATCTATGGACAATGAGCAGTTCTTC. Its protein product is CSILLQGTSMDNEQFF.

The CDR3 protein is CASSAMGAGARSSYNEQFF. The CDR3 DNA is TGTGCCAGCAGCGCTATGGGGGCGGGAGCAAGGAGCTCCTACAATGAGCAGTTCTTC. The V call is TRBV7-9, the J call TRBJ2-1; weak D call: TRBD2 (7 bases). V was shortened by 5 bases and J by 0 bases, with 23 bases between the two germline ends. Germline V gene lookup returns CDR1 SEHNR and CDR2 FQNEAQ (reference sequence). CDR3 length equals 19 residues. Full variable domain (outside the CDR3, taken from reference TRBV7-9 and TRBJ2-1): DTGVSQNPRHKITKRGQNVTFRCDPISEHNRLYWYRQTLGQGPEFLTYFQNEAQLEKSRLLSDRFSAERPKGSFSTLEIQRTEQGDSAMYLCASSAMGAGARSSYNEQFFGPGTRLTVL.

The rearrangement links TRBV6-5 to TRBJ2-7; TRBD2 matches 9 bases. The ends lost 6 bases at V and 3 bases at J; junction bases unmatched: 6. The germline V gene encodes CDR1 MNHEY and CDR2 SVGAGI. The CDR3 contains 14 residues. Here the CDR3 reads CASRDSGSIYEQYF. The CDR3 DNA is TGTGCCAGCAGAGATAGCGGGAGTATCTACGAGCAGTACTTC.

The chain recombines TRBV5-5 with TRBJ2-1; tentative D call: TRBD2 (5 bases). Germline V gene data show CDR1 as SGHKS and CDR2 as YYEKEE (reference sequence). V shed 3 bases and J shed 5 bases, with 12 bases lying between them. The CDR3 covers 14 residues. The CDR3: CASSSPGIHNEQFF. CDR3 nucleotide sequence: TGTGCCAGCAGCTCCCCCGGGATACACAATGAGCAGTTCTTC.

The chain links TRBV28 to TRBJ1-3; D ambiguous. With 6 bases removed from V and 0 bases from J, the gap between germline ends came to 9 bases. The CDR3 runs 14 residues. Germline assignment: CDR1 MDHEN and CDR2 SYDVKM. CDR3 protein: CASRNSYSGNTIYF. CDR3 nucleotides: TGTGCCAGCAGGAACTCCTACTCTGGAAACACCATATATTTT.

V gene TRBV7-9 combines with J gene TRBJ1-5; D gene ambiguous. Trimming stripped 1 base from V and 0 bases from J, with 10 bases between. CDR1 is SEHNR, CDR2 FQNEAQ, per germline (reference sequence). This CDR3 region has 16 residues. CDR3 nucleotides: TGTGCCAGCAGCTTAGGAGGGCCGGATAGCAATCAGCCCCAGCATTTT. Its translation: CASSLGGPDSNQPQHF.

In its sample, this clone was seen once. The chain combines TRBV3-1 (or the pseudogene TRBV3-2) with TRBJ2-7; tentative D call: TRBD1 (6 bases). Germline V gene sequence: CDR1 LGHDT, CDR2 YNNKEL (reference sequence). The CDR3 loop spans 15 amino acids. The V end was cut by 0 bases, the J end by 3 bases, with 12 bases between. CDR3 DNA: TGTGCCAGCAGCCAAGATCGGGGCAGGGGCTACGAGCAGTACTTC. Its protein is CASSQDRGRGYEQYF.

This chain links TRBV24-1 with TRBJ1-5, with a tentative D call TRBD1 (6 bases). The CDR3 spans 16 residues. The V end lost 5 bases, the J end lost 0 bases, and 13 bases lay between the germline ends. CDR1 KGHDR and CDR2 SFDVKD come from the germline V gene. The CDR3 nucleotides read TGTGCCACCAGTGGGGCAGGGGCCTTTAGCAATCAGCCCCAGCATTTT. Translating it yields CATSGAGAFSNQPQHF.

The chain links TRBV7-9 to TRBJ2-7, with 8 bases fitting TRBD1. The J segment lost 5 bases and the V segment lost 5 bases, leaving 2 bases of the junction unmatched. This CDR3 is 12 amino acids long. From germline, CDR1 is SEHNR and CDR2 FQNEAQ (reference sequence). This CDR3 reads CASSETGDEQYF. The CDR3, as DNA: TGTGCCAGCAGCGAGACAGGGGACGAGCAGTACTTC.

The CDR3: CASSQLAGRAVYNEQFF. CDR3 bases: TGCGCCAGCAGCCAACTTGCGGGGAGGGCCGTCTACAATGAGCAGTTCTTC. The chain uses TRBV4-1 and TRBJ2-1, with 7 bases that match TRBD2. V shed 2 bases, J shed 3 bases, and the junction held 10 bases outside the gene matches. The germline V gene has CDR1 MGHRA and CDR2 YSYEKL. CDR3 length: 17 amino acids.

About this clone itself: Other DNA sequences from this sample encode an identical CDR3 as well. The chain uses TRBV9 and TRBJ2-3; 11 positions agree with TRBD2. V lost 0 bases and J lost 1; bases outside the gene matches: 1. Germline V gives CDR1 SGDLS, CDR2 YYNGEE. CDR3 length: 16 residues. The CDR3 is CASSVDSGRGTDTQYF. DNA of the CDR3: TGTGCCAGCAGCGTAGATAGCGGGAGGGGCACAGATACGCAGTATTTT.

J is TRBJ1-3 and V is TRBV18; 7 nucleotides agree with TRBD1. This CDR3 has 14 residues. The germline V gene has CDR1 KGHSH and CDR2 LQKENI. Unmatched junction bases numbered 5, after V lost 6 bases and J lost 3 bases. The CDR3 protein is CASSPTGVGNTIYF. Written as DNA, the CDR3 is TGTGCCAGCTCCCCTACAGGGGTTGGAAACACCATATATTTT.

This clone was observed a handful of times. The rearrangement links TRBV12-5 to TRBJ2-3; tentatively, D is TRBD2 (5 bases). The V and J ends lost 0 bases and 2 bases respectively, with 9 bases between them. The CDR3 length is 15 residues. Germline CDR1 and CDR2: LGHNT and FRNRAP. This CDR3 is CASGLVGGTTDTQYF. CDR3 in DNA: TGTGCTAGTGGTTTGGTAGGAGGCACCACAGATACGCAGTATTTT.